A single sample gave rise to the 2 T cell receptor beta chains below, sequenced in a study of CXCR3-negative and CXCR3-positive naive CD8 T cells. 5' RACE that incorporated UMI labels was used to prepare the TRB cDNA libraries. TCRdb re-called the 5' RACE reads; one entry per CDR3 protein, DNA not given. Across 5,000 to 6,500 distinct CDR3 sequences, the top ten clones capture approximately 1.7% of the sample. Material: naive CXCR3- CD8+ T cells from blood. Subset denoted: CD45RO-CCR7+CD27+CD95- naive CD8+ T cells lacking CXCR3 (TNR3-). These receptors were collected from a human donor in good health. Some clones in this sample may be carry-over from other donors' samples.

V and J are TRBV15 and TRBJ1-1. Per germline, CDR1 LNHNV and CDR2 YYDKDF (reference sequence). This CDR3 contains 13 residues. This CDR3 reads CATSEALNTEAFF.

V is TRBV29-1 and J is TRBJ2-2. In germline, CDR1 is SQVTM, CDR2 ANQGSEA. The CDR3 length is 15 residues. The CDR3 here is CSVQDLALNTGELFF.